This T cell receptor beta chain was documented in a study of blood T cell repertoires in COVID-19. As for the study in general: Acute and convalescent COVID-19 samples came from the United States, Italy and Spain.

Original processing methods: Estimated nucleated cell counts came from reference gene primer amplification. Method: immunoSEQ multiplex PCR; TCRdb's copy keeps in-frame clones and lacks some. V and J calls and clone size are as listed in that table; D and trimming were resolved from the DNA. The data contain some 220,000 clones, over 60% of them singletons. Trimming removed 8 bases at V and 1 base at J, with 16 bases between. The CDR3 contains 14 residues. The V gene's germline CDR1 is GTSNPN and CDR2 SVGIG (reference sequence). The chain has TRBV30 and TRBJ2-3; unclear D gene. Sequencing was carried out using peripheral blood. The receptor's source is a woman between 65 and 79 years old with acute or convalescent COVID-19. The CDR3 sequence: CALSVVVGTDTQYF. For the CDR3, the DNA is TGTGCCCTCTCGGTGGTTGTTGGCACAGATACGCAGTATTTT. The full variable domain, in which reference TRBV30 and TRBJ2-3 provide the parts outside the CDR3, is SQTIHQWPATLVQPVGSPLSLECTVEGTSNPNLYWYRQAAGRGLQLLFYSVGIGQISSEVPQNLSASRPQDRQFILSSKKLLLSDSGFYLCALSVVVGTDTQYFGPGTRLTVL.